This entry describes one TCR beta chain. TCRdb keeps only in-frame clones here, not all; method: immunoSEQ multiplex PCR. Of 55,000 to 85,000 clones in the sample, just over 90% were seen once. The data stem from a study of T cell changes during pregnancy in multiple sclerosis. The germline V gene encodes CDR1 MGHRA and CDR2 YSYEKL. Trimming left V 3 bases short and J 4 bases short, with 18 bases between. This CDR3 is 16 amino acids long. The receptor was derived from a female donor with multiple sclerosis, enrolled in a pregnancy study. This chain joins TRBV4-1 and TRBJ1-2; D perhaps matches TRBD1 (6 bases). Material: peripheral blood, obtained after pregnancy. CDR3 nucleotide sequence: TGCGCCAGCAGCCAGGGGGGGGCAGGTTGGGCCTATGGCTACACCTTC. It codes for CASSQGGAGWAYGYTF.